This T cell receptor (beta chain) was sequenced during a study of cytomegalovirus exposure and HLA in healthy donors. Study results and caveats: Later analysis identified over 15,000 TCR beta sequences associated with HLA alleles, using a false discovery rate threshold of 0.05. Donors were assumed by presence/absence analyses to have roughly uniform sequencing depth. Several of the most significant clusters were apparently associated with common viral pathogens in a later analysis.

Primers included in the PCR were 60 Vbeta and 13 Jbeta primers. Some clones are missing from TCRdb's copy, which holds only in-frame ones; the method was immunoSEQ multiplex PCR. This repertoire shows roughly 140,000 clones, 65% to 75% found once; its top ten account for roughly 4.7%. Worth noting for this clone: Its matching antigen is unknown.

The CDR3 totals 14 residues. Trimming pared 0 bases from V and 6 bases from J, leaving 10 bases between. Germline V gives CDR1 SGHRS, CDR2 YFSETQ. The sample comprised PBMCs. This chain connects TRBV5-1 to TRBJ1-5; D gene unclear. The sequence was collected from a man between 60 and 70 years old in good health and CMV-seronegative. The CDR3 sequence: CASSLGLRGQPQHF. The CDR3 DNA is TGCGCCAGCAGCTTGGGACTAAGAGGTCAGCCCCAGCATTTT. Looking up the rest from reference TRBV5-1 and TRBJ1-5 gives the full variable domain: KAGVTQTPRYLIKTRGQQVTLSCSPISGHRSVSWYQQTPGQGLQFLFEYFSETQRNKGNFPGRFSGRQFSNSRSEMNVSTLELGDSALYLCASSLGLRGQPQHFGDGTRLSIL.